These 9 T cell receptor beta chains share one sample of origin, sequenced in a study of T cell responses to AZD1222 COVID-19 vaccine. Some clones are missing from TCRdb's copy, which holds only in-frame ones; the method was immunoSEQ multiplex PCR. The data hold about 180,000 clones, with 88% observed a single time. The material was peripheral blood, obtained 28 days after the second AZD1222 dose. The origin of the receptors is an adult who received the AZD1222 COVID-19 vaccine.

The chain links TRBV30 to TRBJ2-1; D is unclear. V lost 8 bases, J lost 4 bases, and 12 bases lay in between. Germline V CDR1 and CDR2: GTSNPN, SVGIG (reference sequence). The CDR3 spans 12 residues. The CDR3 bases are TGTGCCCTATCACGAGGTTACAATGAGCAGTTCTTC. Translating gives CALSRGYNEQFF.

The chain is built from TRBV25-1 and TRBJ1-6; the D is unclear. Germline V lookup: CDR1 MGHDK, CDR2 SYGVNS. Trimming removed 3 bases from V and 4 bases from J, with 7 bases in between. The CDR3 is made up of 14 amino acids. CDR3 in amino acids: CASSDAGYNSPLHF. In DNA, the CDR3 is TGTGCCAGCAGTGATGCGGGTTATAATTCACCCCTCCACTTT.

The chain is built from TRBV7-2 and TRBJ2-7, with 14 bases matching TRBD2. The CDR3 spans 16 residues. The trim removed 2 bases at V and 3 bases at J, leaving 3 bases unmatched. In germline, CDR1 is SGHTA, CDR2 FQGNSA. In DNA form, the CDR3 reads TGTGCCAGCAGCTTACTGGGGACTAGCGGGGGCTACGAGCAGTACTTC. Its translation: CASSLLGTSGGYEQYF.

J is TRBJ2-3 and V is TRBV28; D gene uncertain. CDR3 length: 13 residues. Germline V gene lookup returns CDR1 MDHEN and CDR2 SYDVKM. V was clipped by 6 bases and J by 0 bases, with 7 bases between them. The CDR3 spells CASSTPSTDTQYF. CDR3 sequence (DNA): TGTGCCAGCAGCACCCCGAGCACAGATACGCAGTATTTT.

The rearrangement joins TRBV28 to TRBJ2-7; 10 bases are a match to TRBD1. J was trimmed by 4 bases and V by 5 bases; bases with no gene match: 14. This CDR3 contains 17 residues. Germline V lookup: CDR1 MDHEN, CDR2 SYDVKM. The CDR3 sequence: CASSTLLQGQGRYEQYF. The DNA of the CDR3 is TGTGCCAGCAGTACACTCCTTCAGGGACAGGGGAGATACGAGCAGTACTTC.

The rearrangement links TRBV7-3 to TRBJ2-7; TRBD2 is a possible D gene (6 bases). Germline CDR1 and CDR2: SGHTA and FQGTGA. The CDR3 is 14 amino acids. V was shortened by 7 bases and J by 2 bases, with 15 bases between the two germline ends. The CDR3 coding sequence is TGTGCCAGCATGCTCCGGGACTCTCCCTACGAGCAGTACTTC. Translating it yields CASMLRDSPYEQYF.

The CDR3 spells CASSTEGTHGYTF. The DNA of the CDR3 is TGTGCCAGCAGCACTGAGGGGACCCATGGCTACACCTTC. The genes are TRBV9 and TRBJ1-2; D might be TRBD1 (5 bases). The V and J ends lost 4 bases and 6 bases respectively, with 13 bases between them. The length of the CDR3 is 13 residues. The V gene's germline CDR1 is SGDLS and CDR2 YYNGEE.

The chain employs TRBV10-3 and TRBJ2-4; the D gene is possibly TRBD1 (5 bases). Trimming removed 2 bases at V and 5 bases at J, with 10 bases between. The CDR3 has 14 residues. Germline CDR1 and CDR2: ENHRY and SYGVKD. Here the CDR3 reads CAISEREGENIQYF. CDR3 coding DNA: TGTGCCATCAGTGAGAGGGAAGGGGAAAACATTCAGTACTTC.

This clone turned up a few times. The genes are TRBV2 and TRBJ2-1, with 7 bases lining up with TRBD2. The germline gives CDR1 SNHLY, CDR2 FYNNEI. CDR3 length equals 12 residues. J gave up 11 bases and V 8 bases, and 9 bases lay outside the gene matches. The DNA for the CDR3 is TGTGCCAGCGGTGGGCCAGCGGGGAAGCAGTTCTTC. It encodes CASGGPAGKQFF.